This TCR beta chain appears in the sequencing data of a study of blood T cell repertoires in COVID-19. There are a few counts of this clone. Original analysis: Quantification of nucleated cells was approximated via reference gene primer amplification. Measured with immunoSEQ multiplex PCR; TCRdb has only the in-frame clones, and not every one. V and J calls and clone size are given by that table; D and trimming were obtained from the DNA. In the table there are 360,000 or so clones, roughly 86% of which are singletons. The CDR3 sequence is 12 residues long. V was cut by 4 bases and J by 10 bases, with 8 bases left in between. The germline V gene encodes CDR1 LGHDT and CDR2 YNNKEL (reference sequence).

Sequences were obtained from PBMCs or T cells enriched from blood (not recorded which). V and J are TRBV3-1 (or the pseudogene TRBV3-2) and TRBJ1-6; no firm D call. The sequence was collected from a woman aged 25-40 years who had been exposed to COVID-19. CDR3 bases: TGTGCCAGCAGCCTTGTAGAGTCACCCCTCCACTTT. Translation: CASSLVESPLHF.